This entry lists 14 T cell receptor beta chains sequenced from one sample in a study of blood T cell repertoires in COVID-19. The repertoire was sequenced with immunoSEQ multiplex PCR; TCRdb's copy has only in-frame clones and lacks some. The sample gives some 46,000 clones, around 85% of which show up once; under 40% is in the top ten. The source material was peripheral blood. The receptors shown here come from a woman of 80 years or more with COVID-19, enrolled during active disease.

This sequence joins TRBV18 and TRBJ2-1, with 7 bases aligning to TRBD2. The V segment lost 0 bases and the J segment 9 bases; nucleotides outside the gene matches: 2. This CDR3 has 13 residues. Per the germline V gene, CDR1 is KGHSH and CDR2 is LQKENI. This CDR3 reads CASSPPGGFEQFF. CDR3 sequence (DNA): TGTGCCAGCTCACCACCCGGGGGGTTTGAGCAGTTCTTC.

This clone has a handful of counts. This chain uses TRBV6-1 with TRBJ2-7; D call uncertain. There are 14 residues in the CDR3. The germline gives CDR1 MNHNS, CDR2 SASEGT. Trimming stripped 2 bases from V and 10 bases from J, with 18 bases between. The CDR3 loop is CASSERHYLREQYF. CDR3 bases: TGTGCCAGCAGTGAACGTCACTACCTACGAGAACAGTACTTC.

V is TRBV28 and J is TRBJ2-1, with D tentatively TRBD2 (5 bases). Trimming cost V 8 bases and J 2 bases, with 7 bases left between them. Germline V lookup: CDR1 MDHEN, CDR2 SYDVKM. The CDR3 is 12 amino acids. DNA for the CDR3: TGTGCCAGCGGACTCGCCTACAATGAGCAGTTCTTC. This gives the protein CASGLAYNEQFF.

The chain has TRBV5-4 and TRBJ2-4; TRBD2 might be the D (5 bases). The CDR3 is 16 residues long. Germline V gene data show CDR1 as SGHNT and CDR2 as YYREEE (reference sequence). Trimming removed 0 bases from V and 5 bases from J, with 15 bases in between. The DNA of the CDR3 is TGTGCCAGCAGCTTGGGCCGGGGTCGGACCCAAAACATTCAGTACTTC. It is translated as CASSLGRGRTQNIQYF.

Only one count was recorded for this clone. The chain joins TRBV6-5 to TRBJ1-2, with D hard to call. The germline V and J ends were trimmed by 6 bases and 1 base, with 6 bases remaining between them. The CDR3 extends over 12 amino acids. In germline, CDR1 is MNHEY, CDR2 SVGAGI. CDR3 amino acids: CASSQINYGYTF. In DNA form, the CDR3 reads TGTGCCAGCAGCCAAATTAACTATGGCTACACCTTC.

The chain couples TRBV19 to TRBJ1-4, with D perhaps TRBD1 (6 bases). Trimming removed 5 bases at V and 5 bases at J, with 18 bases between. The CDR3 covers 16 residues. Germline V CDR1 and CDR2: LNHDA, SQIVND (reference sequence). This chain's CDR3 is CASSLLRGGRNEKLFF. The CDR3 DNA sequence: TGTGCCAGTAGTCTCCTCCGGGGGGGGCGGAATGAAAAACTGTTTTTT.

The gene calls are TRBV18 and TRBJ2-2, with D tentatively TRBD1 (5 bases). The ends were cut back, 4 bases at V and 4 bases at J, with 13 bases in the middle. Germline lookup yields CDR1 KGHSH and CDR2 LQKENI. The CDR3 covers 15 residues. CDR3 protein: CASSRQGGPTGELFF. The CDR3 region has the DNA TGTGCCAGCTCACGGCAGGGCGGCCCCACCGGGGAGCTGTTTTTT.

V gene TRBV4-2 combines with J gene TRBJ1-2; D is uncertain. Per germline, CDR1 LGHNA and CDR2 YNFKEQ. Deletions cut 0 bases from V and 2 bases from J, with 7 bases between. The CDR3 is made up of 14 amino acids. CDR3 sequence: CASSQESGNYGYTF. The CDR3 DNA reads as TGTGCCAGCAGCCAAGAATCGGGGAACTATGGCTACACCTTC.

This clone appeared once. The chain combines TRBV7-2 with TRBJ1-6, with 9 bases identical to TRBD1. The junction had 3 bases not matched to a gene; V was cut back by 5 bases and J by 7 bases. Per the germline V gene, CDR1 is SGHTA and CDR2 is FQGNSA. The CDR3 runs 14 residues. The CDR3 DNA follows: TGTGCCAGCAGCCCGGGACAGGGAAATTCACCCCTCCACTTT. Translation: CASSPGQGNSPLHF.

The chain employs TRBV9 and TRBJ1-5; 7 positions agree with TRBD1. V dropped 3 bases and J dropped 6; count of bases not matched to a gene: 6. Germline V lookup: CDR1 SGDLS, CDR2 YYNGEE. The CDR3 extends over 14 amino acids. The CDR3: CASSAGQHSQPQHF. CDR3 nucleotides: TGTGCCAGCAGCGCGGGACAGCACAGTCAGCCCCAGCATTTT.

This clone was detected only once. V gene TRBV18 combines with J gene TRBJ2-7; weak D call: TRBD2 (5 bases). Germline V lookup: CDR1 KGHSH, CDR2 LQKENI. Trimming removed 2 bases from V and 2 bases from J, with 13 bases in between. The CDR3 spans 15 residues. CDR3 DNA: TGTGCCAGCTCACCAGCGGGTTTTCGAACCTACGAGCAGTACTTC. This sequence encodes CASSPAGFRTYEQYF.

The chain links TRBV7-9 to TRBJ2-7; 9 bases are shared with TRBD2. The germline CDR1 and CDR2 sequences are SEHNR and FQNEAQ (reference sequence). The V and J ends lost 5 bases and 3 bases, in that order; junction bases with no gene match: 5. There are 14 residues in the CDR3. The CDR3 sequence is CASSRSGGVYEQYF. The CDR3 region has the DNA TGTGCCAGCAGCCGTAGCGGGGGAGTCTACGAGCAGTACTTC.

For the CDR3, the DNA is TGCGCCAGCAGCTTGGAAGCAGGGGGGACCGGGGAGCTGTTTTTT. It encodes CASSLEAGGTGELFF. This rearrangement joins TRBV5-1 to TRBJ2-2, with D possibly TRBD1 on 7 matching bases. V was cut by 0 bases and J by 5 bases, with 11 bases left in between. CDR3 size: 15 residues. Per germline, CDR1 SGHRS and CDR2 YFSETQ. The whole variable domain, remainder taken from reference TRBV5-1 and TRBJ2-2, is KAGVTQTPRYLIKTRGQQVTLSCSPISGHRSVSWYQQTPGQGLQFLFEYFSETQRNKGNFPGRFSGRQFSNSRSEMNVSTLELGDSALYLCASSLEAGGTGELFFGEGSRLTVL.

V is TRBV19 and J is TRBJ1-5; possibly TRBD1 for D (6 bases). The CDR3 has 14 amino acids. Germline V gene data show CDR1 as LNHDA and CDR2 as SQIVND (reference sequence). V lost 1 base and J 7 bases, leaving 11 bases between the germline ends. CDR3 DNA sequence: TGTGCCAGTAGTATAGTTAGAGGGGGACAGCCCCAGCATTTT. It yields the protein CASSIVRGGQPQHF.